This TCR beta chain is drawn from a study of T cell clonality in common variable immunodeficiency. CDR1 SGDLS and CDR2 YYNGEE come from the germline V gene. This CDR3 spans 16 amino acids. Trimming took 3 bases from V and 0 from J; bases not matched to a gene: 3. Each donor provided 5 to 8 ml of heparinized whole blood. Clones were read by immunoSEQ multiplex PCR, and TCRdb kept only the in-frame ones, dropping some. The data show tens of thousands of clones, none appearing only once, with roughly 2.9% held by the ten largest. This clone appeared many times. Sequencing ends 3 residues short of the CDR3 end; the germline J gene provides the rest.

Sequenced input: peripheral blood mononuclear cells. The TCR originated in a person between 18 and 75 years old in good health. The chain carries TRBV9 and TRBJ2-6; 7 bases line up with TRBD2. The CDR3: CASSAGGGSGANVLTF. The sequenced part of the CDR3 DNA is TGTGCCAGCAGCGCCGGCGGGGGCTCTGGGGCCAACGTC.